This record covers a single TCR beta chain. Its antigen remains unidentified. The CDR3 covers 14 residues. CDR1 is SGHRS and CDR2 is YFSETQ in the germline V gene. Trimming pared 0 bases from V and 10 bases from J, leaving 15 bases between. These data originate in a study of beta chain features in type 1 diabetes. Whole-study context: When patients were set against healthy donors, age, gender and cell yields were similar. Sorted cells numbering over 95,000,000 were examined across all samples.

Averaging about 120 mL, one heparinised blood draw was given by each donor. Investigators reverse transcribed all isolated RNA, so they sequenced expressed TCRB transcripts. Libraries were prepared by immunoSEQ multiplex PCR; TCRdb keeps only in-frame clonotypes and omits some of them. In the table there are 900,000 or so clones, roughly 15% of which are singletons. General study points: Shortening that was moderate but significant affected the TCRB CDR3s of Type 1 diabetes patients in all four CD4+ subsets.

The chain uses TRBV5-1 and TRBJ2-3; D gene uncertain. The sample consisted of naive CD4+ T cells from blood. The TCR sequence derives from a woman between 18 and 29 years old in good health. The CDR3 is CASSLESITSAQYF. In DNA form, the CDR3 reads TGCGCCAGCAGCTTGGAGTCAATTACTTCGGCGCAGTATTTT.